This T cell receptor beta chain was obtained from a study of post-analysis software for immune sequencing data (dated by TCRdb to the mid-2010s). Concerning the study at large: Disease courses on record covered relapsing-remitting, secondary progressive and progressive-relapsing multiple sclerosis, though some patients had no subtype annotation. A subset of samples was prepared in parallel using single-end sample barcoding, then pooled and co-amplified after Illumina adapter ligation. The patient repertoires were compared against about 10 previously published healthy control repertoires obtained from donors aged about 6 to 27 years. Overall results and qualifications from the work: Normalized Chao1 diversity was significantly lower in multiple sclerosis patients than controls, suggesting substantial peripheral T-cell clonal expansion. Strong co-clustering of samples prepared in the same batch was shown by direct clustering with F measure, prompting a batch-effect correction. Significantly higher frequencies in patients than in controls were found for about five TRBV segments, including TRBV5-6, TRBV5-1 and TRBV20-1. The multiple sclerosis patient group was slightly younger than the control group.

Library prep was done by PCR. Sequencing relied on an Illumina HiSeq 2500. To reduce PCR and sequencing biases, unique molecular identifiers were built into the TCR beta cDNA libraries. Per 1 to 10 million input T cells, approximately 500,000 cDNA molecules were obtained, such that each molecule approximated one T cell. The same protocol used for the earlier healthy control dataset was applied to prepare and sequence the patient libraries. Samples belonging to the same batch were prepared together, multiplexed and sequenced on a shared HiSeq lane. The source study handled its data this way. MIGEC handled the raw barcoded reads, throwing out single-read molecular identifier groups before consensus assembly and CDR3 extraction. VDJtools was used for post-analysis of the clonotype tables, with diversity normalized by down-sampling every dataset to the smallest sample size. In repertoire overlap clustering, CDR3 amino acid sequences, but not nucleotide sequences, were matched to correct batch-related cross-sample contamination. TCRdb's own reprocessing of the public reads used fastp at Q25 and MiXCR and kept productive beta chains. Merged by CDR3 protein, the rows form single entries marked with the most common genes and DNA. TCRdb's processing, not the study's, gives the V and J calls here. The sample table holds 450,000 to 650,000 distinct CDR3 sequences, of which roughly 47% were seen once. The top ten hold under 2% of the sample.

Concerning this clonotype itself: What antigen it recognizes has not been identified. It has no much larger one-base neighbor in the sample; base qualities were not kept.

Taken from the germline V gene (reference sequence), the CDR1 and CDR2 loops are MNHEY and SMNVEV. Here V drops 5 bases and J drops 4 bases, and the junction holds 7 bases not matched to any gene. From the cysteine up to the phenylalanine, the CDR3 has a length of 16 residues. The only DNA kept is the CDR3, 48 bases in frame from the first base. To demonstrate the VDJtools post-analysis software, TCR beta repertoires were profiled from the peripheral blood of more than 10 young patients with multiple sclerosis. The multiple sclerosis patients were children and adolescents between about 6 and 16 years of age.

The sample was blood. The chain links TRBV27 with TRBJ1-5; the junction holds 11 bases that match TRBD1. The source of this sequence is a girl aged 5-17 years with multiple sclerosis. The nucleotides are TGTGCCAGCAGTCCAGGGACAGGGGGGAAGAATCAGCCCCAGCATTTT. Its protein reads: CASSPGTGGKNQPQHF.